This entry lists 7 T cell receptor beta chains sequenced from one sample in a study of blood T cell repertoires in COVID-19. The protocol was immunoSEQ multiplex PCR, while the TCRdb copy is restricted to in-frame clones and leaves out a portion. The repertoire holds about 120,000 clones, over 75% seen once, with more than 6.5% in the top ten. Input material: peripheral blood. These receptors were collected from a man older than 75 with active or convalescent COVID-19.

CDR3 DNA sequence: TGTGCCAGCAGCCCCCAGGGAAACGAGCAGTACTTC. Its translation is CASSPQGNEQYF. The rearrangement joins TRBV11-3 to TRBJ2-7; a possible D gene is TRBD1 (5 bases). Germline CDR1 is SGHNT and CDR2 is YENEEA. The CDR3 is made up of 12 amino acids. V lost 5 bases, J lost 5 bases, and 10 bases lay in between.

The rearrangement joins TRBV19 to TRBJ2-7; 13 bases agree with TRBD2. Germline V gene sequence: CDR1 LNHDA, CDR2 SQIVND (reference sequence). V shed 5 bases, J shed 4 bases, and the junction held 8 bases outside the gene matches. The CDR3 extends over 16 amino acids. CDR3 residues: CASSDRTSGRIYEQYF. CDR3 sequence (DNA): TGTGCCAGTAGTGACCGGACTAGCGGGAGAATTTACGAGCAGTACTTC.

The CDR3 is CASSSPSAYQETQYF. CDR3 DNA: TGTGCCAGCAGCTCCCCCTCAGCGTACCAAGAGACCCAGTACTTC. V usage is TRBV5-4 and J usage is TRBJ2-5; D remains ambiguous. Germline V gene lookup returns CDR1 SGHNT and CDR2 YYREEE (reference sequence). With 3 bases removed from V and 0 bases from J, the gap between germline ends came to 12 bases. There are 15 residues in the CDR3.

V and J are TRBV2 and TRBJ1-3, with 7 bases identical to TRBD1. CDR3 length: 15 residues. Germline values: CDR1 SNHLY, CDR2 FYNNEI. J was trimmed by 4 bases and V by 7 bases; bases with no gene match: 10. The CDR3 spells CASKSTTGVGNTIYF. In nucleotides, the CDR3 is TGTGCCAGCAAATCTACTACAGGGGTGGGAAACACCATATATTTT. The variable domain in full, with the rest retrieved from reference TRBV2 and TRBJ1-3, is EPEVTQTPSHQVTQMGQEVILRCVPISNHLYFYWYRQILGQKVEFLVSFYNNEISEKSEIFDDQFSVERPDGSNFTLKIRSTKLEDSAMYFCASKSTTGVGNTIYFGEGSWLTVV.

The chain recombines TRBV6-2 or TRBV6-3 with TRBJ1-1; maybe TRBD1 (5 bases). Germline V lookup: CDR1 MNHEY, CDR2 SVGEGT. This CDR3 has 14 residues. The V end lost 5 bases, the J end lost 4 bases, and 14 bases lay between the germline ends. The CDR3 spells CASSLQGGGTEAFF. The CDR3 DNA is TGTGCCAGCAGTCTCCAGGGTGGCGGCACTGAAGCTTTCTTT.

The rearrangement links TRBV6-6 to TRBJ2-7, with 11 bases fitting TRBD1. V shed 7 bases and J 4 bases; nucleotides not matched to a gene: 9. The CDR3 covers 15 residues. Germline loops: CDR1 MNHNY, CDR2 SVGAGI (reference sequence). The CDR3 loop reads CASTLGGQGGYEQYF. DNA for the CDR3: TGTGCCAGCACCCTAGGGGGACAGGGGGGTTACGAGCAGTACTTC.

This clone was observed a handful of times. The chain links TRBV30 to TRBJ1-5; D gene ambiguous. The V end lost 2 bases, the J end lost 1 base, and 6 bases lay between the germline ends. Germline CDR1 reads GTSNPN; CDR2 reads SVGIG (reference sequence). This CDR3 comprises 13 residues. The CDR3 protein is CAWSHGSNQPQHF. CDR3 coding DNA: TGTGCCTGGAGTCACGGGAGCAATCAGCCCCAGCATTTT. The complete variable domain, with remaining parts taken from reference TRBV30 and TRBJ1-5, reads SQTIHQWPATLVQPVGSPLSLECTVEGTSNPNLYWYRQAAGRGLQLLFYSVGIGQISSEVPQNLSASRPQDRQFILSSKKLLLSDSGFYLCAWSHGSNQPQHFGDGTRLSIL.